Reported below is one T cell receptor beta chain. V lost 4 bases to trimming and J lost 6 bases; unmatched junction nucleotides: 9. Per germline, CDR1 SGDLS and CDR2 YYNGEE. The CDR3 is 15 amino acids. TCRdb's copy holds only in-frame clones and misses some; the assay was immunoSEQ multiplex PCR. The data hold approximately 80,000 clones, with about 88% observed a single time. The sample comes from a study of control samples from healthy donors and cancer patients. This clonotype was sampled from a woman aged 45-60 years in good health. V usage is TRBV9 and J usage is TRBJ2-3; 9 nucleotides match TRBD2. The sample consisted of blood. The CDR3 nucleotides read TGTGCCAGCAGCATAACTGCGGGGGGGCCGGATACGCAGTATTTT. It yields the protein CASSITAGGPDTQYF.